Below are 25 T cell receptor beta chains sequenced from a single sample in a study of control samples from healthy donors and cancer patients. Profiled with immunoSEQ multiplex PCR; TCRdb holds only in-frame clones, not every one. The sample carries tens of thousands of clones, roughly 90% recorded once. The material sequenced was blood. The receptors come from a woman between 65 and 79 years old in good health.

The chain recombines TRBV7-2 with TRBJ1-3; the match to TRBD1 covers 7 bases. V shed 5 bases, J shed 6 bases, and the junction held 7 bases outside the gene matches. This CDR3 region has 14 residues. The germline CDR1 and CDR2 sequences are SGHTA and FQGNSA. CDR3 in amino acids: CASSNRQGQNTIYF. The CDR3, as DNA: TGTGCCAGCAGCAACCGACAGGGTCAAAACACCATATATTTT.

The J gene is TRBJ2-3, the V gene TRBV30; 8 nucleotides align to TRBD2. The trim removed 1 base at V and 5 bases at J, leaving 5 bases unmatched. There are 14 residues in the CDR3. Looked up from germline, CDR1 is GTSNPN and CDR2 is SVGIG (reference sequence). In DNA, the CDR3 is TGTGCCTGGAGTGCACGGGGGGGTATAGATACGCAGTATTTT. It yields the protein CAWSARGGIDTQYF. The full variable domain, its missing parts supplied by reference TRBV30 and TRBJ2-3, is SQTIHQWPATLVQPVGSPLSLECTVEGTSNPNLYWYRQAAGRGLQLLFYSVGIGQISSEVPQNLSASRPQDRQFILSSKKLLLSDSGFYLCAWSARGGIDTQYFGPGTRLTVL.

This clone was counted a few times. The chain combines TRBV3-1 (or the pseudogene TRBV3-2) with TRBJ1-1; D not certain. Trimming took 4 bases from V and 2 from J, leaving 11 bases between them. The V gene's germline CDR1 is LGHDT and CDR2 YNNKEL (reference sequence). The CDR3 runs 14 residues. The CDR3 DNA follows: TGTGCCAGCAGCCTACGCGACGTTAACACTGAAGCTTTCTTT. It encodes CASSLRDVNTEAFF.

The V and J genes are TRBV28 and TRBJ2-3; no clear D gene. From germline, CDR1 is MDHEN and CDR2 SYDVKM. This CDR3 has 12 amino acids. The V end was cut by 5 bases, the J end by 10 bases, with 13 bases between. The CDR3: CASSIYPYPQYF. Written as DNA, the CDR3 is TGTGCCAGCAGTATTTACCCCTATCCGCAGTATTTT. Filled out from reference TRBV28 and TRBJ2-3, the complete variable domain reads DVKVTQSSRYLVKRTGEKVFLECVQDMDHENMFWYRQDPGLGLRLIYFSYDVKMKEKGDIPEGYSVSREKKERFSLILESASTNQTSMYLCASSIYPYPQYFGPGTRLTVL.

CDR3 sequence (DNA): TGTGCCAGCAGCCCCCTTGCAGGACTAGCGGGGAATGAGCAGTTCTTC. Its protein product is CASSPLAGLAGNEQFF. The genes are TRBV7-2 and TRBJ2-1; 12 bases line up with TRBD2. Germline-derived CDR1 and CDR2 are SGHTA and FQGNSA. The CDR3 has 16 amino acids. V was clipped by 5 bases and J by 7 bases; unmatched bases: 9.

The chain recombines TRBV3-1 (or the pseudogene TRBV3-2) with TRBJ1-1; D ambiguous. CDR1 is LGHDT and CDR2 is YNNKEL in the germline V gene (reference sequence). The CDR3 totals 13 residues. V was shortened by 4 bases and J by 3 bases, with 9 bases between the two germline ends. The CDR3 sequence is CASSLGRDTEAFF. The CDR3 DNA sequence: TGTGCCAGCAGCCTGGGCCGAGACACTGAAGCTTTCTTT.

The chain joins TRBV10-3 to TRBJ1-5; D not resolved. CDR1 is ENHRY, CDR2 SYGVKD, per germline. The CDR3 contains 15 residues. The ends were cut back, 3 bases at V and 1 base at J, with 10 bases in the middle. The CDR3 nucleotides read TGTGCCATCAGTGAAAGTGGTACGAGCAATCAGCCCCAGCATTTT. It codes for CAISESGTSNQPQHF.

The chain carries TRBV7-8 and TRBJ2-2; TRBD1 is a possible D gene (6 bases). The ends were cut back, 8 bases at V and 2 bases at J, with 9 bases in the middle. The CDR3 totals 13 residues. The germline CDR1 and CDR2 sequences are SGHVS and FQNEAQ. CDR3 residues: CASLGGNTGELFF. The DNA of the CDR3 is TGTGCCAGCCTAGGGGGAAACACCGGGGAGCTGTTTTTT.

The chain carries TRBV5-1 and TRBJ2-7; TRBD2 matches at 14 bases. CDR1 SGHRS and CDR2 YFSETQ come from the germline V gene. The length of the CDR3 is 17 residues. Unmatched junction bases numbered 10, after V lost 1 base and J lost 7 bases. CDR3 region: CASSLRVGLAGVEEQYF. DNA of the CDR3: TGCGCCAGCAGCTTGAGGGTGGGACTAGCGGGAGTGGAGGAGCAGTACTTC.

DNA of the CDR3: TGTGCCAGCAGTGAATCGGGGGGGCAAAACATTCAGTACTTC. It codes for CASSESGGQNIQYF. The chain uses TRBV6-1 and TRBJ2-4; 8 positions agree with TRBD2. Germline V CDR1 and CDR2: MNHNS, SASEGT. CDR3 length equals 14 residues. V lost 2 bases to trimming and J lost 5 bases; unmatched junction nucleotides: 2.

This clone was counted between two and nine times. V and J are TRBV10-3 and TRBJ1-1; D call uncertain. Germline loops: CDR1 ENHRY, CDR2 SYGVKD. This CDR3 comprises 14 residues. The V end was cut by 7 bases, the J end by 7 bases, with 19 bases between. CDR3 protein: CAITPGEGRIEAFF. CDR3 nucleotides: TGTGCCATCACCCCCGGGGAAGGGAGGATTGAAGCTTTCTTT.

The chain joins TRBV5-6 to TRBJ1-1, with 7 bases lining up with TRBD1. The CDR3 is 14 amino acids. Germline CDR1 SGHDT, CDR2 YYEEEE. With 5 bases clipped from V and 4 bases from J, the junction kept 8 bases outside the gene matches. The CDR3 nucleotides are TGTGCCAGCAGTTTGACAGGGCCGGGCACTGAAGCTTTCTTT. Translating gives CASSLTGPGTEAFF. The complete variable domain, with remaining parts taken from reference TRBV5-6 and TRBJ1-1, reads DAGVTQSPTHLIKTRGQQVTLRCSPKSGHDTVSWYQQALGQGPQFIFQYYEEEERQRGNFPDRFSGHQFPNYSSELNVNALLLGDSALYLCASSLTGPGTEAFFGQGTRLTVV.

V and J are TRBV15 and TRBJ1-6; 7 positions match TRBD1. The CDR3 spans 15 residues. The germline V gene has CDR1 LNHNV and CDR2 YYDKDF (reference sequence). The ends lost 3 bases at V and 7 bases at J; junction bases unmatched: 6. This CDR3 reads CATSSDRVSNSPLHF. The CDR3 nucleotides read TGTGCCACCAGCAGTGACAGGGTTTCCAATTCACCCCTCCACTTT.

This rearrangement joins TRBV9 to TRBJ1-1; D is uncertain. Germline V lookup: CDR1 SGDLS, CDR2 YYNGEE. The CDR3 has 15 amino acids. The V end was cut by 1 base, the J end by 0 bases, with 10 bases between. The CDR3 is CASSVSAGMNTEAFF. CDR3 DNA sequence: TGTGCCAGCAGCGTATCGGCAGGCATGAACACTGAAGCTTTCTTT.

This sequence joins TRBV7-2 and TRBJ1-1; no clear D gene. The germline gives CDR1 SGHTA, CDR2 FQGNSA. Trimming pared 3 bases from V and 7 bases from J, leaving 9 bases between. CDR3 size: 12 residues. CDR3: CASSFSRGEAFF. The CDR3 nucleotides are TGTGCCAGCAGCTTCAGTCGGGGTGAAGCTTTCTTT. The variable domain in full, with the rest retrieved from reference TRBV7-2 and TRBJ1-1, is GAGVSQSPSNKVTEKGKDVELRCDPISGHTALYWYRQSLGQGLEFLIYFQGNSAPDKSGLPSDRFSAERTGGSVSTLTIQRTQQEDSAVYLCASSFSRGEAFFGQGTRLTVV.

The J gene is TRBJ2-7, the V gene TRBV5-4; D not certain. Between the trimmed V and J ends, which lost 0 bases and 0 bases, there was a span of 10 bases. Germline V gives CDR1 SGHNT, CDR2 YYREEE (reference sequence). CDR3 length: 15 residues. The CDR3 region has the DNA TGTGCCAGCAGCTTGGGCACAGATCCCTCCTACGAGCAGTACTTC. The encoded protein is CASSLGTDPSYEQYF.

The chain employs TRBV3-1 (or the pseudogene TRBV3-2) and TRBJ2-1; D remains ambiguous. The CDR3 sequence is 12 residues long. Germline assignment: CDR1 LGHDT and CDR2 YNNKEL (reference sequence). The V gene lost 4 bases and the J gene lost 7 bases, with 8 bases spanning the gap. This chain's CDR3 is CASSRAGNEQFF. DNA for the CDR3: TGTGCCAGCAGCCGCGCTGGGAATGAGCAGTTCTTC.

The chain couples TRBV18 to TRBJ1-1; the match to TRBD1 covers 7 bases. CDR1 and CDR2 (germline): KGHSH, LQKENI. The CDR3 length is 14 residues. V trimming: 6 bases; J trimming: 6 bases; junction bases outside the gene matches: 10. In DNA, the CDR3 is TGTGCCAGCTCTCAAAACAGGGGCGCGCCTGAAGCTTTCTTT. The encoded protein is CASSQNRGAPEAFF. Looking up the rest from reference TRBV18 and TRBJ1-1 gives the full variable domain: NAGVMQNPRHLVRRRGQEARLRCSPMKGHSHVYWYRQLPEEGLKFMVYLQKENIIDESGMPKERFSAEFPKEGPSILRIQQVVRGDSAAYFCASSQNRGAPEAFFGQGTRLTVV.

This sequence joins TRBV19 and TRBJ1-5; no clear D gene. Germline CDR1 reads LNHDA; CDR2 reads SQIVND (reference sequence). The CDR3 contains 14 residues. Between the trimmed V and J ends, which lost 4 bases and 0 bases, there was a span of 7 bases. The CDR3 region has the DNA TGTGCCAGTAGTAAGGGTCATAGCAATCAGCCCCAGCATTTT. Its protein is CASSKGHSNQPQHF.

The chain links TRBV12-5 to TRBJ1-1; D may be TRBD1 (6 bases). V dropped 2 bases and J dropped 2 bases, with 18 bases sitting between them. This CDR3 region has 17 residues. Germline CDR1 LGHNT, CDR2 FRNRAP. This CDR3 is CASGLYGQGKSNTEAFF. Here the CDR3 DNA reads TGTGCTAGTGGTTTGTATGGTCAGGGGAAGTCTAACACTGAAGCTTTCTTT.

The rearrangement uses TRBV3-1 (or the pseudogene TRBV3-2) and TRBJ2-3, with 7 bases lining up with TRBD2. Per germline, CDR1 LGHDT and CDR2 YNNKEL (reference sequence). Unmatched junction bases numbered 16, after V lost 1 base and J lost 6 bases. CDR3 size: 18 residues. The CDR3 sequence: CASSQVWGEGPNPDTQYF. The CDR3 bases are TGTGCCAGCAGCCAAGTGTGGGGGGAGGGACCTAATCCGGATACGCAGTATTTT.

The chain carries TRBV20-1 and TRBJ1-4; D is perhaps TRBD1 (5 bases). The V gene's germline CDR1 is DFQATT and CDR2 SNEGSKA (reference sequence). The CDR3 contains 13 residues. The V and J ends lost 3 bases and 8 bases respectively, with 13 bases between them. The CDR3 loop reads CSASGGFVEKLFF. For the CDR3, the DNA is TGCAGTGCTAGTGGGGGGTTTGTCGAAAAACTGTTTTTT.

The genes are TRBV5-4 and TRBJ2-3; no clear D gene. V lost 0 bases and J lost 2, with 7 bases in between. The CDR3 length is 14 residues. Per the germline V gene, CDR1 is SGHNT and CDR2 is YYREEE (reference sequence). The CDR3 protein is CASSLEAVTDTQYF. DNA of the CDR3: TGTGCCAGCAGCTTGGAGGCAGTCACAGATACGCAGTATTTT.

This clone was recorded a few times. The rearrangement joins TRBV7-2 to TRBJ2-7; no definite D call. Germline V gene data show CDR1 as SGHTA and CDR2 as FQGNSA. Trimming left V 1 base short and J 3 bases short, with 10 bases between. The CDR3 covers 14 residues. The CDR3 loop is CASSLEPRVYEQYF. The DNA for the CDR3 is TGTGCCAGCAGCTTAGAGCCCCGGGTCTACGAGCAGTACTTC.

CDR3 loop: CASSIAAGNQPQHF. The CDR3 DNA reads as TGTGCCAGTAGTATAGCTGCAGGAAATCAGCCCCAGCATTTT. The chain employs TRBV19 and TRBJ1-5; the D is unclear. Germline V gene sequence: CDR1 LNHDA, CDR2 SQIVND (reference sequence). V lost 1 base and J 4 bases, leaving 8 bases between the germline ends. The CDR3 length is 14 residues.